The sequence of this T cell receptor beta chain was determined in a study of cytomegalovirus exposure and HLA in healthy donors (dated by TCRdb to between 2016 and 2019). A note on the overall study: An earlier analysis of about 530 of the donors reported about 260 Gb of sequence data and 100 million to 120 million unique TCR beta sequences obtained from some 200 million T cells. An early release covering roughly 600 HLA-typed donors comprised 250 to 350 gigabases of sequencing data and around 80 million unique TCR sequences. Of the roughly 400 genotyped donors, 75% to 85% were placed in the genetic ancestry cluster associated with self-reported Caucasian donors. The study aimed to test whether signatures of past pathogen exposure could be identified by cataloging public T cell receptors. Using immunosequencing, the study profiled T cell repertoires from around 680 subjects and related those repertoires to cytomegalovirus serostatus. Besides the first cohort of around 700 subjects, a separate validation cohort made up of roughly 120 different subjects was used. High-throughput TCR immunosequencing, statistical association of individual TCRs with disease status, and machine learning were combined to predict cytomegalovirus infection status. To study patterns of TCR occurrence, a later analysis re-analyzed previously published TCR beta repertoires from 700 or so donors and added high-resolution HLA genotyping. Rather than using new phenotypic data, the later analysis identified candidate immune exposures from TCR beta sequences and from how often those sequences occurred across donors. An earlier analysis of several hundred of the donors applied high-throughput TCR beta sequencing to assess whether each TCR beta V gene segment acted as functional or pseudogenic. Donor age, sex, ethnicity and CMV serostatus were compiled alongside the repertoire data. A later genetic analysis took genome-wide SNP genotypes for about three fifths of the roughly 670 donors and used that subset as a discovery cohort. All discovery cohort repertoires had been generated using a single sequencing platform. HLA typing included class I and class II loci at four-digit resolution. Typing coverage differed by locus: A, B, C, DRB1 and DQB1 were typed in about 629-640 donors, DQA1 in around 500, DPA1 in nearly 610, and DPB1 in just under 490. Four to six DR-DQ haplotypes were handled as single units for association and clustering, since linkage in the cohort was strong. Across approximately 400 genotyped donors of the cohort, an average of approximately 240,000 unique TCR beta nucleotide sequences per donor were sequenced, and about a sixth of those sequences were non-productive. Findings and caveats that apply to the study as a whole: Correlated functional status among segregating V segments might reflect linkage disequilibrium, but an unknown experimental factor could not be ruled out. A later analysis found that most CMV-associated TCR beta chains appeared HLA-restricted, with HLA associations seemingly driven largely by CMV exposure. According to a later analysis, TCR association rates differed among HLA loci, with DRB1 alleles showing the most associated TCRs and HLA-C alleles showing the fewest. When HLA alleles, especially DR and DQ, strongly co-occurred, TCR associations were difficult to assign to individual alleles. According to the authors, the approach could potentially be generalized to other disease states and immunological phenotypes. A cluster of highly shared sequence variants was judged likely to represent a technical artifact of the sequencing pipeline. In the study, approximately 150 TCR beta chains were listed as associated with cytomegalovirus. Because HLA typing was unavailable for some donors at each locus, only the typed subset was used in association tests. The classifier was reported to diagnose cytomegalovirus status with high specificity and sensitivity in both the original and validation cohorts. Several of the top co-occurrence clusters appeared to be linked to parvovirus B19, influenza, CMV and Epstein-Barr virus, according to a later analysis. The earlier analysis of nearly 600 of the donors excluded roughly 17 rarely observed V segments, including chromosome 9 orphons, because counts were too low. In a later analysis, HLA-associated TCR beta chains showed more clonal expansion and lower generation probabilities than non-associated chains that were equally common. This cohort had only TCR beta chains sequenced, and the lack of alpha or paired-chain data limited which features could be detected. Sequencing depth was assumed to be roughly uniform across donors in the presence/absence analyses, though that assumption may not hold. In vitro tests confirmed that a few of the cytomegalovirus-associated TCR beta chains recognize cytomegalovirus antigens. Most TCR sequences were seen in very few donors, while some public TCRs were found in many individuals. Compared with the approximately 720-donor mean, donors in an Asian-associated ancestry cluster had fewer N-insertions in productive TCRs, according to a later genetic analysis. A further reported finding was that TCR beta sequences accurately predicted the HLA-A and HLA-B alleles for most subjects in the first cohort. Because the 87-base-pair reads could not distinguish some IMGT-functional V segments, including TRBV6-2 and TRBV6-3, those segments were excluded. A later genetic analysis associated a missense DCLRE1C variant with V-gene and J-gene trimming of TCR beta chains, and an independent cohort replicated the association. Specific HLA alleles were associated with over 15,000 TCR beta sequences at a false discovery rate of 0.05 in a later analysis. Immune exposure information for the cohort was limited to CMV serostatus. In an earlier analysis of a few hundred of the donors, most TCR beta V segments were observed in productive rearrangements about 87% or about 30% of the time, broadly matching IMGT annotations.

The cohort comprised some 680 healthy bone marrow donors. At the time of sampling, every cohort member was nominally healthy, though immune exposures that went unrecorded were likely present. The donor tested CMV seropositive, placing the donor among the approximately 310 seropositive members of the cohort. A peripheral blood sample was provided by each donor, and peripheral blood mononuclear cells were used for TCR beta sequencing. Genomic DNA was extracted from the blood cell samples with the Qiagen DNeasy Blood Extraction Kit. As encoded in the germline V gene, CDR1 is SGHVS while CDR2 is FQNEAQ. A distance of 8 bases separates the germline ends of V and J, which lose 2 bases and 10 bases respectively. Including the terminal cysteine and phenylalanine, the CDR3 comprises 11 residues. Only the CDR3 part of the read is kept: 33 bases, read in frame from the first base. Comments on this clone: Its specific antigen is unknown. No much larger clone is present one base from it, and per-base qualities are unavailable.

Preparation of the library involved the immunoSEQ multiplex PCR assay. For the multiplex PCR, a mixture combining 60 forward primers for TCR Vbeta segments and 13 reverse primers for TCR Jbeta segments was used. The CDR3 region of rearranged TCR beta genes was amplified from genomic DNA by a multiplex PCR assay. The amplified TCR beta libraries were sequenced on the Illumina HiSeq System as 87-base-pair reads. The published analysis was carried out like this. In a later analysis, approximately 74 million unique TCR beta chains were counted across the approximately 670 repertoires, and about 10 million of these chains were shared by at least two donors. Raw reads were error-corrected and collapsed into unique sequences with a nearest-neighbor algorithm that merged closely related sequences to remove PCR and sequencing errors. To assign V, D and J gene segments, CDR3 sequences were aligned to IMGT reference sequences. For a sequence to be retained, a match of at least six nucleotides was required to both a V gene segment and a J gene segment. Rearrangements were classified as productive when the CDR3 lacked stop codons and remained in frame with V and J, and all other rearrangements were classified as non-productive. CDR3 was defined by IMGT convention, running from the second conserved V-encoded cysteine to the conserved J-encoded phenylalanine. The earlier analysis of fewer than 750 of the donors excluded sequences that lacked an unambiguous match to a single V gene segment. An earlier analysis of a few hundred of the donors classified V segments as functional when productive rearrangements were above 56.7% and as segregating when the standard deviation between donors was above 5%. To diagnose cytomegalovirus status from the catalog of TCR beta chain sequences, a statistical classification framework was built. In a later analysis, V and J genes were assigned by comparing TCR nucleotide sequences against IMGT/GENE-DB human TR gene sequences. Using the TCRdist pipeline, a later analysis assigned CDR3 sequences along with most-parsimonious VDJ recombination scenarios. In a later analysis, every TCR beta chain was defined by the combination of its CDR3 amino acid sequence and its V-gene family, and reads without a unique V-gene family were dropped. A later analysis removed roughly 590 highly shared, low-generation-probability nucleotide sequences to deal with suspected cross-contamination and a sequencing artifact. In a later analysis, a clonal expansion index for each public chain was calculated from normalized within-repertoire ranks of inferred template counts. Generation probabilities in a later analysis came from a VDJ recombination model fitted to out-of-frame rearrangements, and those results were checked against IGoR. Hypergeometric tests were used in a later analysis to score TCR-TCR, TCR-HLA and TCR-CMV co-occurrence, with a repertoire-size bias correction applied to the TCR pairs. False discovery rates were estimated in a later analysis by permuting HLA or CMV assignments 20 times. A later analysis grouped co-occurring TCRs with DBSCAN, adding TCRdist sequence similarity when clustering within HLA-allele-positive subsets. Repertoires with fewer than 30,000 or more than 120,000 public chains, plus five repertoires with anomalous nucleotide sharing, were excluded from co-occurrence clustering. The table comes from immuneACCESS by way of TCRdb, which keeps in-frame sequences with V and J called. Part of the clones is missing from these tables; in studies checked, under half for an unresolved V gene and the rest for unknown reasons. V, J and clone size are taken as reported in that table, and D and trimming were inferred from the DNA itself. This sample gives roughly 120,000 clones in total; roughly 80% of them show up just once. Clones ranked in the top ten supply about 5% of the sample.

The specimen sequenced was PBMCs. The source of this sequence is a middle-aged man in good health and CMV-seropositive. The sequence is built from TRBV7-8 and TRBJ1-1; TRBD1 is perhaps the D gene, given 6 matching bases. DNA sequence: TGTGCCAGCAGCTTAACAGGGACAGCTTTCTTT. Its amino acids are CASSLTGTAFF.